Following are 10 T cell receptor beta chains from one sample sequenced in a study of CD8 T cells in ankylosing spondylitis. No cognate antigen is known for these TCRs. TCRdb re-called the 5' RACE reads with MiXCR, one entry per CDR3 protein. The sample contains approximately 520,000 distinct CDR3 sequences, about 5.7% of which appear only once. Study outcomes and limitations: What seemed typical of ankylosing spondylitis blood was a TCR beta motif built from roughly eight highly homologous variants.

The sequenced material came from blood, either unsorted or a sorted T cell fraction (not recorded which). The source is a male donor with ankylosing spondylitis.

Ten or more counts support this clonotype. This chain links TRBV7-2 with TRBJ2-1, with D perhaps matching TRBD2 (5 bases). CDR1 and CDR2 from the germline V gene are SGHTA and FQGNSA. V shed 5 bases and J shed 0 bases, with 14 bases lying between them. The CDR3 covers 16 residues. In DNA form, the CDR3 reads TGTGCCAGCAGCGCCGGACTTCTAAGCTCCTACAATGAGCAGTTCTTC. This sequence encodes CASSAGLLSSYNEQFF.

This clonotype was observed a few times. The chain employs TRBV7-6 and TRBJ2-5; TRBD2 is a possible D gene (7 bases). Looked up from germline, CDR1 is SGHVS and CDR2 is FNYEAQ. V shed 5 bases and J shed 3 bases, with 16 bases lying between them. The CDR3 has 15 amino acids. The CDR3 DNA reads TGTGCCAGCAGCGGGAGGGGGGAAGGCAAAGAGACCCAGTACTTC. Translating gives CASSGRGEGKETQYF.

The CDR3 here is CASSTGHLNTF. The CDR3 nucleotides are TGTGCCAGCAGTACGGGACACCTAAACACCTTC. The genes are TRBV12-3 or TRBV12-4 and TRBJ1-2, with a possible D match to TRBD1 (6 bases). The CDR3 extends over 11 amino acids. Trimming removed 5 bases from V and 12 bases from J, with 13 bases in between.

This clonotype has a count of ten or more. The CDR3 region has the DNA TGTGCCAGCAGCCCCTTGGGCCTCGCGGAGACCCAGTACTTC. It encodes CASSPLGLAETQYF. The chain employs TRBV9 and TRBJ2-5, with D unresolved. Germline V gene data show CDR1 as SGDLS and CDR2 as YYNGEE. This CDR3 contains 14 residues. Trimming left V 4 bases short and J 5 bases short, with 15 bases between.

At least ten counts were recorded for this clonotype. The V gene is TRBV20-1, the J gene TRBJ2-1; the D gene is possibly TRBD2 (6 bases). The CDR3 sequence is 14 residues long. Trimming left V 3 bases short and J 4 bases short, with 13 bases between. Germline assignment: CDR1 DFQATT and CDR2 SNEGSKA (reference sequence). CDR3 amino acids: CSASRDLTYNEQFF. CDR3 sequence (DNA): TGCAGTGCTAGCCGGGACTTGACGTACAATGAGCAGTTCTTC.

This clonotype was recorded at least ten times. The V and J genes are TRBV29-1 and TRBJ1-1; tentative D call: TRBD1 (5 bases). This CDR3 region has 14 residues. V was trimmed by 4 bases and J by 1 base, leaving 13 bases between them. Germline-derived CDR1 and CDR2 are SQVTM and ANQGSEA. As DNA, the CDR3 is TGCAGCGTTGCCCTCAGGGCTTGGAACACTGAAGCTTTCTTT. Translation: CSVALRAWNTEAFF.

This clonotype was counted many times. The genes are TRBV6-2 or TRBV6-3 and TRBJ2-7, with D tentatively TRBD2 (5 bases). The germline V gene encodes CDR1 MNHEY and CDR2 SVGEGT. Deletions cut 7 bases from V and 4 bases from J, with 11 bases between. CDR3 length: 12 amino acids. CDR3: CASTGLRYEQYF. The CDR3 DNA follows: TGTGCCAGCACCGGACTCCGATACGAGCAGTACTTC.

This clonotype was seen many times. The V gene is TRBV9, the J gene TRBJ2-5, with D unresolved. Germline-derived CDR1 and CDR2 are SGDLS and YYNGEE. V was shortened by 4 bases and J by 2 bases, with 12 bases between the two germline ends. The CDR3 loop spans 14 amino acids. CDR3 protein: CASSSGALQETQYF. The CDR3 DNA reads TGTGCCAGCAGCTCGGGCGCCCTACAAGAGACCCAGTACTTC. Looking up the rest from reference TRBV9 and TRBJ2-5 gives the full variable domain: DSGVTQTPKHLITATGQRVTLRCSPRSGDLSVYWYQQSLDQGLQFLIQYYNGEERAKGNILERFSAQQFPDLHSELNLSSLELGDSALYFCASSSGALQETQYFGPGTRLLVL.

This clonotype was observed many times. The rearrangement links TRBV10-3 to TRBJ1-5; D remains unclear. The CDR3 length is 13 residues. Germline values: CDR1 ENHRY, CDR2 SYGVKD. V was clipped by 7 bases and J by 3 bases, with 10 bases between them. CDR3 nucleotide sequence: TGTGCCATCACCGACGGAATCAATCAGCCCCAGCATTTT. As protein: CAITDGINQPQHF.

The sample holds many counts of this clonotype. This rearrangement joins TRBV5-1 to TRBJ2-1; a possible D gene is TRBD2 (5 bases). Trimming removed 1 base from V and 8 bases from J, with 16 bases in between. Germline V lookup: CDR1 SGHRS, CDR2 YFSETQ. The CDR3 contains 15 residues. The CDR3 loop reads CASSLSHLRGHEQFF. In DNA, the CDR3 is TGCGCCAGCAGCTTGTCCCACCTTCGAGGGCATGAGCAGTTCTTC.